This passage covers 15 T cell receptor beta chains from one sample sequenced in a study of CD8 T cell repertoires and HIV-1 epitope variants. Antigens of these TCRs are unknown. Here immunoSEQ multiplex PCR was the method, and the copy in TCRdb shows in-frame clones only, minus some. Found here are 5,500 or so clones, 50% to 70% of them singletons; the top ten hold around two fifths. Sequencing was done on a sample of cultured CD8+ T cells derived from PBMCs. Source of these receptors: a male donor with HIV.

The chain links TRBV27 to TRBJ2-7; 8 nucleotides agree with TRBD1. The CDR3 runs to 15 residues. J lost 2 bases, V lost 4 bases, and 7 bases had no gene match. The germline V gene encodes CDR1 MNHEY and CDR2 SMNVEV (reference sequence). The chain's CDR3 is CASSSGTGLTYEQYF. CDR3 DNA: TGTGCCAGCAGTTCAGGGACAGGCCTAACCTACGAGCAGTACTTC.

CDR3 nucleotides: TGTGCCAGCAGCGCGGGGGTAGGGGTCACTGAAGCTTTCTTT. Residues: CASSAGVGVTEAFF. V and J are TRBV9 and TRBJ1-1, with D perhaps TRBD1 (5 bases). Deletions cut 3 bases from V and 4 bases from J, with 13 bases between. This CDR3 has 14 residues. Germline-derived CDR1 and CDR2 are SGDLS and YYNGEE.

This clone was counted between two and nine times. V gene TRBV7-9 combines with J gene TRBJ1-3; 7 nucleotides line up with TRBD1. V shed 11 bases, J shed 4 bases, and the junction held 5 bases outside the gene matches. CDR3 length: 12 amino acids. From germline, CDR1 is SEHNR and CDR2 FQNEAQ (reference sequence). CDR3 nucleotides: TGTGCCGCGGAGGACAGGGGAAACACCATATATTTT. Its protein is CAAEDRGNTIYF.

This chain uses TRBV6-4 with TRBJ2-3; 8 bases agree with TRBD2. CDR3 size: 14 residues. CDR1 and CDR2 (germline): MRHNA, SNTAGT. Trimming cost V 3 bases and J 1 base; bases outside gene matches: 0. The CDR3 loop reads CASSEAGGTDTQYF. The CDR3 nucleotides read TGTGCCAGCAGTGAAGCGGGGGGCACAGATACGCAGTATTTT.

The chain is built from TRBV19 and TRBJ2-7; D ambiguous. The CDR3 is 13 amino acids. Trimming took 4 bases from V and 4 from J, leaving 11 bases between them. Germline V CDR1 and CDR2: LNHDA, SQIVND (reference sequence). CDR3 amino acids: CASSTGLKYEQYF. As DNA, the CDR3 is TGTGCCAGTAGTACGGGTCTTAAGTACGAGCAGTACTTC.

This clone was seen a few times. The chain couples TRBV30 to TRBJ2-7; D remains ambiguous. Germline V CDR1 and CDR2: GTSNPN, SVGIG (reference sequence). Between the trimmed V and J ends, which lost 5 bases and 10 bases, there was a span of 15 bases. This CDR3 has 11 residues. Here the CDR3 reads CAWGLATLQYF. As DNA, the CDR3 is TGTGCCTGGGGGCTTGCGACGTTACAGTACTTC.

The genes are TRBV7-9 and TRBJ2-2; D unclear. CDR1 and CDR2 from the germline V gene are SEHNR and FQNEAQ (reference sequence). This CDR3 has 12 amino acids. V lost 7 bases, J lost 4 bases, and 7 bases lay in between. Here the CDR3 DNA reads TGTGCCAGCACTGGGGTCACCGGGGAGCTGTTTTTT. This sequence encodes CASTGVTGELFF.

The chain couples TRBV4-3 to TRBJ2-3; 11 nucleotides line up with TRBD2. The J segment lost 6 bases and the V segment lost 0 bases, leaving 5 bases of the junction unmatched. CDR1 is LGHNA, CDR2 YSLEER, per germline. The CDR3 consists of 16 residues. CDR3 protein: CASSQELAGAQDTQYF. Here the CDR3 DNA reads TGCGCCAGCAGCCAAGAACTAGCGGGGGCGCAGGATACGCAGTATTTT.

V and J are TRBV28 and TRBJ1-4; the D is unclear. In germline, CDR1 is MDHEN, CDR2 SYDVKM. V gave up 7 bases and J gave up 7 bases, with 13 bases separating them. CDR3 length: 13 residues. The CDR3 reads CASNGETPEKLFF. CDR3 sequence (DNA): TGTGCCAGCAACGGGGAGACCCCTGAAAAACTGTTTTTT.

Details on this clone: A junction boundary mismatches the germline segment, possibly from a read error. The CDR3 here is CASSQDPPDLDYGYTF. The CDR3, as DNA: TGCGCCAGCAGCCAAGATCCCCCAGACTTGGACTATGGCTACACCTTC. The genes are TRBV5-6 and TRBJ1-2; D uncertain. The CDR3 runs to 16 residues. Germline V gene sequence: CDR1 SGHDT, CDR2 YYEEEE.

The rearrangement uses TRBV7-2 and TRBJ1-6; D is undetermined. The CDR3 loop spans 15 amino acids. CDR1 and CDR2 from the germline V gene are SGHTA and FQGNSA. Trimming left V 3 bases short and J 9 bases short, with 15 bases between. CDR3 sequence reads: CASSFLGPRVSPLHF. The CDR3 DNA sequence: TGTGCCAGCAGCTTCCTCGGACCAAGAGTTTCACCCCTCCACTTT.

In its sample, this clone was seen a few times. The chain recombines TRBV6-5 with TRBJ2-2, with D possibly being TRBD1 or TRBD2 (5 bases each). The CDR3 is 15 amino acids. Germline V gene data show CDR1 as MNHEY and CDR2 as SVGAGI. Trimming shortened V by 6 bases and J by 1 base, and 12 bases separated the two germline ends. CDR3: CASRGRQKNTGELFF. DNA for the CDR3: TGTGCCAGCAGGGGGAGACAGAAGAACACCGGGGAGCTGTTTTTT.

This CDR3 reads CASSDRGGNTEAFF. CDR3 in DNA: TGTGCCAGCAGTGACAGGGGGGGGAACACTGAAGCTTTCTTT. The rearrangement uses TRBV25-1 and TRBJ1-1; 7 positions match TRBD1. The CDR3 is made up of 14 amino acids. With 3 bases clipped from V and 1 base from J, the junction kept 2 bases outside the gene matches. Germline V gene data show CDR1 as MGHDK and CDR2 as SYGVNS.

This clone was detected a few times. This chain joins TRBV18 and TRBJ2-7; D unresolved. The length of the CDR3 is 12 residues. The germline V and J ends were trimmed by 5 bases and 4 bases, with 9 bases remaining between them. Per germline, CDR1 KGHSH and CDR2 LQKENI. The CDR3 DNA follows: TGTGCCAGCTCATCCGGCTTATACGAGCAGTACTTC. Its protein product is CASSSGLYEQYF.

The genes are TRBV28 and TRBJ2-1; 12 bases line up with TRBD2. The length of the CDR3 is 15 residues. J was trimmed by 8 bases and V by 2 bases; bases with no gene match: 4. Germline-derived CDR1 and CDR2 are MDHEN and SYDVKM. The CDR3: CASSLTSGRYDEQFF. Here the CDR3 DNA reads TGTGCCAGCAGTTTAACTAGCGGGAGGTATGATGAGCAGTTCTTC.